A single sample is the source of the 17 T cell receptor beta chains below, sequenced in a study of shared clonotypes between healthy human individuals. Repertoires were generated with immunoSEQ multiplex PCR, while TCRdb's copy carries only in-frame clones and drops some. The top ten hold roughly 1.2% of the sample, which has some 1,400,000 clones, roughly 95% seen once. Sequencing was done on a sample of naive CD4+ T cells sorted from blood. Subset described: CD45RA+ positively selected. The source is a man between 25 and 39 years old in good health.

The V call is TRBV7-9, the J call TRBJ2-1, with TRBD2 identical over 11 bases. V shed 5 bases and J 4 bases; nucleotides not matched to a gene: 4. The germline V gene has CDR1 SEHNR and CDR2 FQNEAQ (reference sequence). This CDR3 comprises 15 residues. The CDR3 here is CASSPVAGGYNEQFF. The CDR3 DNA is TGTGCCAGCAGCCCCGTAGCGGGAGGGTACAATGAGCAGTTCTTC.

The chain is built from TRBV19 and TRBJ2-5; no reliable D call. The CDR3 has 15 residues. Germline lookup yields CDR1 LNHDA and CDR2 SQIVND (reference sequence). Trimming removed 5 bases from V and 0 bases from J, with 13 bases in between. DNA of the CDR3: TGTGCCAGTAGTCTTAATGGACGGAACCAAGAGACCCAGTACTTC. Translation: CASSLNGRNQETQYF.

On this clone: In the same sample, other DNA sequences code for this CDR3. For the CDR3, the DNA is TGTGCCAGCAGTAGTTACACAGATACGCAGTATTTT. It translates to CASSSYTDTQYF. This rearrangement joins TRBV2 to TRBJ2-3; D is ambiguous. The CDR3 covers 12 residues. Trimming took 5 bases from V and 2 from J, leaving 5 bases between them. Germline V gene lookup returns CDR1 SNHLY and CDR2 FYNNEI.

This sequence joins TRBV5-1 and TRBJ2-7, with D perhaps assigned TRBD1 or TRBD2 (8 bases each). This CDR3 has 16 amino acids. The germline gives CDR1 SGHRS, CDR2 YFSETQ. Trimming pared 7 bases from V and 7 bases from J, leaving 27 bases between. The CDR3 region is CASQGAVQRETQEQYF. In nucleotides, the CDR3 is TGCGCCAGCCAGGGGGCCGTCCAGCGGGAGACTCAAGAGCAGTACTTC.

With regard to this clone: Other DNA sequences within the sample encode an identical CDR3. V is TRBV7-9 and J is TRBJ2-3; D is unresolved. This CDR3 is built from 12 residues. The V end was cut by 5 bases, the J end by 3 bases, with 6 bases between. The V gene's germline CDR1 is SEHNR and CDR2 FQNEAQ (reference sequence). The CDR3 region has the DNA TGTGCCAGCAGCCGAACAACAGATACGCAGTATTTT. This sequence encodes CASSRTTDTQYF.

Regarding this clone: The sample holds other DNA sequences that translate to the same CDR3. The rearrangement uses TRBV5-1 and TRBJ2-7; D perhaps matches TRBD1 (6 bases). This CDR3 region has 15 residues. V was cut by 3 bases and J by 2 bases, with 15 bases left in between. The germline V gene encodes CDR1 SGHRS and CDR2 YFSETQ. Here the CDR3 reads CASSSTGTQTYEQYF. CDR3 nucleotides: TGCGCCAGCAGCTCTACCGGGACACAGACCTACGAGCAGTACTTC.

This chain uses TRBV18 with TRBJ2-3; tentatively, D is TRBD2 (6 bases). Per germline, CDR1 KGHSH and CDR2 LQKENI. The CDR3 is 17 amino acids. Trimming took off 4 bases at V and 2 bases at J, with 19 bases between the two ends. The CDR3 reads CASSRYGRERDTDTQYF. The CDR3 nucleotides are TGTGCCAGCTCACGGTACGGACGGGAGAGGGACACAGATACGCAGTATTTT.

The chain uses TRBV5-6 and TRBJ2-7; possible D gene TRBD2, 6 bases. Trimming shortened V by 0 bases and J by 5 bases, and 15 bases separated the two germline ends. Germline CDR1 is SGHDT and CDR2 is YYEEEE. This CDR3 is 15 amino acids long. CDR3 nucleotides: TGTGCCAGCAGCTTGGGTCTAGCGAGGACCCACGAGCAGTACTTC. As protein: CASSLGLARTHEQYF.

The chain carries TRBV29-1 and TRBJ1-1; no reliable D call. In germline, CDR1 is SQVTM, CDR2 ANQGSEA. Trimming removed 1 base from V and 4 bases from J, with 7 bases in between. This CDR3 spans 12 amino acids. CDR3 bases: TGCAGCGTTGAAGCCTTGCGCACTGAAGCTTTCTTT. Translated: CSVEALRTEAFF.

The chain has TRBV4-3 and TRBJ2-5; 9 bases match TRBD2. The CDR3 runs to 18 residues. Germline CDR1 reads LGHNA; CDR2 reads YSLEER. Trimming cost V 1 base and J 4 bases; bases outside gene matches: 13. CDR3 residues: CASSQVSRSASGIETQYF. CDR3 nucleotide sequence: TGCGCCAGCAGCCAAGTGTCCCGAAGTGCTAGCGGGATAGAGACCCAGTACTTC.

CDR3 loop: CASSKNLQGYEQYF. In DNA form, the CDR3 reads TGTGCCAGCAGCAAAAATTTGCAGGGGTACGAGCAGTACTTC. This chain links TRBV21-1 with TRBJ2-7; the table's D gene call, TRBD1, was not cross checked with the DNA. TRBV21-1 is given as a pseudogene. CDR3 size: 14 residues.

In this sample, this clone turned up once. CDR3 DNA sequence: TGCAGCGTTGAAGGTGGGGGAGTGCAAGAGACCCAGTACTTC. Protein product: CSVEGGGVQETQYF. The rearrangement uses TRBV29-1 and TRBJ2-5; D tentatively reads TRBD1 or TRBD2 (5 bases each). CDR3 length: 14 residues. CDR1 and CDR2 from the germline V gene are SQVTM and ANQGSEA. The V gene lost 1 base and the J gene lost 2 bases, with 11 bases spanning the gap.

The CDR3 DNA sequence: TGTGCCAGCAGCTCGCAACTAGCGGGAGCTTACTACGAGCAGTACTTC. Translation: CASSSQLAGAYYEQYF. This rearrangement joins TRBV5-8 to TRBJ2-7, with 11 bases matching TRBD2. The CDR3 is made up of 16 amino acids. In germline, CDR1 is SGHTS, CDR2 YDEGEE. Unmatched junction bases numbered 8, after V lost 3 bases and J lost 3 bases.

This clone was counted only a few times. The rearrangement links TRBV19 to TRBJ2-1; D is unclear. CDR1 and CDR2 (germline): LNHDA, SQIVND (reference sequence). V gave up 10 bases and J gave up 8 bases, with 12 bases separating them. The CDR3 spans 11 residues. The DNA of the CDR3 is TGTGCCACCTCTCCCGGACATGAGCAGTTCTTC. As protein: CATSPGHEQFF.

The chain has TRBV28 and TRBJ1-5; D is perhaps TRBD1 (5 bases). This CDR3 region has 17 residues. CDR1 is MDHEN, CDR2 SYDVKM, per germline. Trimming took 6 bases from V and 2 from J, leaving 20 bases between them. As DNA, the CDR3 is TGTGCCAGCAGGCCCTGGGAGGGGCAAGGGGGCAATCAGCCCCAGCATTTT. It yields the protein CASRPWEGQGGNQPQHF.

This clone is a singleton in its sample. This chain links TRBV29-1 with TRBJ1-2, with D possibly matching TRBD1 (6 bases). Trimming removed 8 bases at V and 0 bases at J, with 13 bases between. The CDR3 sequence is 13 residues long. From germline, CDR1 is SQVTM and CDR2 ANQGSEA. The CDR3 loop is CSISTGPNYGYTF. In DNA, the CDR3 is TGCAGCATATCGACAGGCCCTAACTATGGCTACACCTTC. Full variable domain (missing parts from reference TRBV29-1 and TRBJ1-2): SAVISQKPSRDICQRGTSLTIQCQVDSQVTMMFWYRQQPGQSLTLIATANQGSEATYESGFVIDKFPISRPNLTFSTLTVSNMSPEDSSIYLCSISTGPNYGYTFGSGTRLTVV.

In regard to this clone: At the DNA level, this CDR3 is encoded by other sequences in the same sample as well. The chain is built from TRBV28 and TRBJ2-7; 8 nucleotides agree with TRBD1. J gave up 3 bases and V 2 bases, and 3 bases lay outside the gene matches. Germline V gives CDR1 MDHEN, CDR2 SYDVKM. The CDR3 spans 14 residues. The CDR3, as DNA: TGTGCCAGCAGTTTAGCTGGACAGGGCTACGAGCAGTACTTC. This sequence encodes CASSLAGQGYEQYF. The full variable domain, in which reference TRBV28 and TRBJ2-7 provide the parts outside the CDR3, is DVKVTQSSRYLVKRTGEKVFLECVQDMDHENMFWYRQDPGLGLRLIYFSYDVKMKEKGDIPEGYSVSREKKERFSLILESASTNQTSMYLCASSLAGQGYEQYFGPGTRLTVT.